Each of the 27 T cell receptor beta chains below was sequenced from the same sample in a study of persistence of HIV-infected CD4 T cells. The libraries were made with immunoSEQ version 4 in survey mode. Sequencing used immunoSEQ multiplex PCR; TCRdb keeps in-frame clones, though not all of them. The sample holds 43,000 or so clones, around 90% seen once. What these receptors recognize is not known. This nonspecific control used anti-CD3/anti-CD28 bead stimulation of CD4+ T cells. Responding CD4+ T cells were sorted by upregulation of both CD40 ligand and CD69. The starting material was CD4+ T cells sorted from PBMCs after roughly 18-hour stimulation, obtained from a patient who received antiretroviral therapy. Receptors originate from an adult man with HIV who was CMV-seropositive.

The CDR3 DNA sequence: TGTGCCAGCAGTTTAAGGGAGGGGTCTGAAGCTTTCTTT. Translating it yields CASSLREGSEAFF. The rearrangement links TRBV12-3 or TRBV12-4 to TRBJ1-1, with a tentative D call TRBD1 (5 bases). The CDR3 contains 13 residues. V was shortened by 2 bases and J by 6 bases, with 10 bases between the two germline ends.

This chain joins TRBV2 and TRBJ1-6; D gene ambiguous. Per the germline V gene, CDR1 is SNHLY and CDR2 is FYNNEI. V lost 3 bases to trimming and J lost 10 bases, with 13 bases between them. CDR3 size: 14 residues. The CDR3 DNA reads as TGTGCCAGCAGTGACGCTATCGGAAGGTCACCCCTCCACTTT. As protein: CASSDAIGRSPLHF.

The rearrangement joins TRBV10-3 to TRBJ2-7; D possibly uses TRBD1 or TRBD2 (5 bases each). Germline CDR1 reads ENHRY; CDR2 reads SYGVKD. The CDR3 has 15 amino acids. V was shortened by 6 bases and J by 3 bases, with 18 bases between the two germline ends. The CDR3 region is CAIRGTIEGFYEQYF. In DNA, the CDR3 is TGTGCCATCAGGGGGACCATAGAGGGGTTCTACGAGCAGTACTTC.

Regarding this clone: Its ends do not fully match the called genes, so a read error is possible. The chain is built from TRBV2 and TRBJ2-3; 9 bases agree with TRBD1. The CDR3 runs to 14 residues. Looked up from germline, CDR1 is SNHLY and CDR2 is FYNNEI. Here the CDR3 DNA reads TGTGCAAGCACAGGGGGCAGGGGAGCAGATACGCAGTATTTT. Amino acids: CASTGGRGADTQYF.

In DNA, the CDR3 is TGTGCCAGCAGGGGACGGGGTTTGGGCTACACCTTC. Its protein product is CASRGRGLGYTF. The chain employs TRBV3-1 (or the pseudogene TRBV3-2) and TRBJ1-2; TRBD1 might be the D (5 bases). Trimming took 6 bases from V and 8 from J, leaving 13 bases between them. CDR1 and CDR2 (germline): LGHDT, YNNKEL (reference sequence). The CDR3 loop spans 12 amino acids.

This sequence joins TRBV7-2 and TRBJ2-2; a possible D gene is TRBD2 (7 bases). Germline CDR1 and CDR2: SGHTA and FQGNSA. V lost 5 bases and J lost 7, with 17 bases in between. The length of the CDR3 is 15 residues. CDR3 sequence: CASSPVRGAGGELFF. The CDR3 DNA follows: TGTGCCAGCAGCCCCGTCCGGGGGGCGGGCGGGGAGCTGTTTTTT.

The chain carries TRBV7-2 and TRBJ1-3, with D uncertain. Per germline, CDR1 SGHTA and CDR2 FQGNSA. The CDR3 spans 14 residues. The V gene lost 2 bases and the J gene lost 1 base, with 6 bases spanning the gap. The DNA of the CDR3 is TGTGCCAGCAGCTTAAAGGCTTCTGGAAACACCATATATTTT. Protein: CASSLKASGNTIYF.

The gene calls are TRBV9 and TRBJ2-1; 8 positions match TRBD1. The CDR3 runs to 15 residues. Trimming took 4 bases from V and 3 from J; bases not matched to a gene: 6. Per the germline V gene, CDR1 is SGDLS and CDR2 is YYNGEE. CDR3 loop: CASSSGQGNYNEQFF. The CDR3 nucleotides are TGTGCCAGCAGCTCCGGACAGGGAAACTACAATGAGCAGTTCTTC.

This sequence joins TRBV19 and TRBJ2-3, with 14 positions matching TRBD2. J lost 9 bases, V lost 5 bases, and 10 bases had no gene match. This CDR3 contains 16 residues. Germline CDR1 reads LNHDA; CDR2 reads SQIVND (reference sequence). The CDR3 loop is CASSSPTSGGAVTQYF. As DNA, the CDR3 is TGTGCCAGTAGTTCCCCGACTAGCGGGGGGGCCGTCACGCAGTATTTT.

The chain joins TRBV28 to TRBJ1-5; 8 bases map to TRBD1. The junction had 9 bases not matched to a gene; V was cut back by 6 bases and J by 2 bases. Per the germline V gene, CDR1 is MDHEN and CDR2 is SYDVKM. The CDR3 has 16 residues. CDR3 sequence reads: CASSSPRGQGNQPQHF. CDR3 DNA: TGTGCCAGCAGCTCCCCGCGGGGACAGGGCAATCAGCCCCAGCATTTT.

This chain joins TRBV4-1 and TRBJ2-2; D possibly corresponds to TRBD2 (6 bases). The V gene lost 3 bases and the J gene lost 6 bases, with 20 bases spanning the gap. The CDR3 sequence is 17 residues long. In germline, CDR1 is MGHRA, CDR2 YSYEKL. The DNA for the CDR3 is TGCGCCAGCAGCCAGGCTGCAGTGGGGGGAGTCGCCGGGGAGCTGTTTTTT. Its translation: CASSQAAVGGVAGELFF.

This chain uses TRBV5-1 with TRBJ2-6; D is uncertain. Trimming pared 0 bases from V and 2 bases from J, leaving 6 bases between. The CDR3 loop spans 15 amino acids. Germline CDR1 and CDR2: SGHRS and YFSETQ. The CDR3 spells CASSLVTAGANVLTF. CDR3 in DNA: TGCGCCAGCAGCTTGGTAACAGCTGGGGCCAACGTCCTGACTTTC.

This clone was picked up one time. The V call is TRBV9, the J call TRBJ1-4, with 10 bases matching TRBD1. The germline gives CDR1 SGDLS, CDR2 YYNGEE. The CDR3 loop spans 17 amino acids. Trimming took 5 bases from V and 4 from J; bases not matched to a gene: 11. In DNA, the CDR3 is TGTGCCAGCAGTCCGGACAGGGGGAATCTGGGTAATGAAAAACTGTTTTTT. The encoded protein is CASSPDRGNLGNEKLFF.

The chain joins TRBV2 to TRBJ1-5; TRBD1 aligns across 7 bases. The germline CDR1 and CDR2 sequences are SNHLY and FYNNEI. The CDR3 loop spans 16 amino acids. With V trimmed by 6 bases and J by 3 bases, 11 bases remained unmatched. CDR3 loop: CASSQQTGIHNQPQHF. Here the CDR3 DNA reads TGTGCCAGCAGCCAACAGACAGGGATCCACAATCAGCCCCAGCATTTT.

The J gene is TRBJ1-6, the V gene TRBV30; D is unresolved. There are 16 residues in the CDR3. Germline V lookup: CDR1 GTSNPN, CDR2 SVGIG (reference sequence). V lost 4 bases to trimming and J lost 6 bases, with 19 bases between them. CDR3 region: CAWTKGWGQRNSPLHF. For the CDR3, the DNA is TGTGCCTGGACCAAAGGATGGGGTCAACGTAATTCACCCCTCCACTTT. Complete variable domain (other parts from reference TRBV30 and TRBJ1-6): SQTIHQWPATLVQPVGSPLSLECTVEGTSNPNLYWYRQAAGRGLQLLFYSVGIGQISSEVPQNLSASRPQDRQFILSSKKLLLSDSGFYLCAWTKGWGQRNSPLHFGNGTRLTVT.

V usage is TRBV5-4 and J usage is TRBJ1-6; the match to TRBD1 covers 9 bases. The CDR3 is 15 residues long. V was pared by 2 bases and J by 8 bases, with 5 bases of the junction left unmatched. The germline V gene has CDR1 SGHNT and CDR2 YYREEE (reference sequence). The CDR3 reads CASSLQGAGDSPLHF. CDR3 DNA: TGTGCCAGCAGCTTACAGGGGGCAGGCGATTCACCCCTCCACTTT.

This sequence joins TRBV18 and TRBJ1-1, with D perhaps TRBD1 (5 bases). This CDR3 spans 19 amino acids. Germline assignment: CDR1 KGHSH and CDR2 LQKENI. Trimming took off 3 bases at V and 1 base at J, with 24 bases between the two ends. CDR3 residues: CASSPLRSAGRRQNTEAFF. CDR3 DNA: TGTGCCAGCTCACCCTTAAGATCGGCAGGGCGAAGACAGAACACTGAAGCTTTCTTT.

The chain employs TRBV4-1 and TRBJ1-2, with D unclear. The CDR3 contains 15 residues. Germline CDR1 is MGHRA and CDR2 is YSYEKL. V gave up 4 bases and J gave up 0 bases, with 12 bases separating them. In DNA form, the CDR3 reads TGCGCCAGCAGCCTCGGGGAGACGGCTAACTATGGCTACACCTTC. This sequence encodes CASSLGETANYGYTF.

The chain employs TRBV7-2 and TRBJ2-7; 8 nucleotides agree with TRBD2. Per germline, CDR1 SGHTA and CDR2 FQGNSA. The CDR3 runs to 15 residues. The junction had 6 bases not matched to a gene; V was cut back by 5 bases and J by 0 bases. CDR3: CASSRGAGGSYEQYF. CDR3 nucleotide sequence: TGTGCCAGCAGCCGGGGGGCGGGGGGCTCCTACGAGCAGTACTTC.

J is TRBJ1-1 and V is TRBV6-6; tentatively, D is TRBD1 (5 bases). Germline CDR1 is MNHNY and CDR2 is SVGAGI (reference sequence). V was cut by 2 bases and J by 6 bases, with 10 bases left in between. The CDR3 totals 13 residues. The CDR3 reads CASSYGAASEAFF. The CDR3, as DNA: TGTGCCAGCAGTTACGGGGCAGCCTCTGAAGCTTTCTTT.

The chain links TRBV7-2 to TRBJ2-6, with D uncertain. The CDR3 totals 17 residues. Trimming shortened V by 1 base and J by 1 base, and 11 bases separated the two germline ends. CDR1 is SGHTA and CDR2 is FQGNSA in the germline V gene. The CDR3 nucleotides are TGTGCCAGCAGCTTAGAAGGCCAGGTTTCTGGGGCCAACGTCCTGACTTTC. Its protein product is CASSLEGQVSGANVLTF.

CDR3 coding DNA: TGTGCCAGCAGTGAAGCGATAGGGGGTTCAAATTCACCCCTCCACTTT. It yields the protein CASSEAIGGSNSPLHF. The chain joins TRBV6-1 to TRBJ1-6; maybe TRBD1 (6 bases). Per the germline V gene, CDR1 is MNHNS and CDR2 is SASEGT. The CDR3 sequence is 16 residues long. V dropped 0 bases and J dropped 7 bases, with 13 bases sitting between them.

J is TRBJ2-7 and V is TRBV10-3; TRBD1 matches 10 bases. The CDR3 consists of 15 residues. J gave up 5 bases and V 3 bases, and 7 bases lay outside the gene matches. Germline V CDR1 and CDR2: ENHRY, SYGVKD. The CDR3 region has the DNA TGTGCCATCAGTGAACCCGGACAGGGGGAGGACGAGCAGTACTTC. Translating gives CAISEPGQGEDEQYF.

This clone was found a few times. The rearrangement uses TRBV6-6 and TRBJ2-1, with TRBD2 matching over 13 bases. Looked up from germline, CDR1 is MNHNY and CDR2 is SVGAGI (reference sequence). The CDR3 has 17 amino acids. The ends lost 5 bases at V and 10 bases at J; junction bases unmatched: 14. The CDR3 nucleotides read TGTGCCAGCAGTCCTTACCGCACTAGCGGGGGGGATAGGGAGCAGTTCTTC. As protein: CASSPYRTSGGDREQFF.

V and J are TRBV2 and TRBJ2-7, with TRBD1 identical over 7 bases. Germline CDR1 is SNHLY and CDR2 is FYNNEI. Germline trimming cut 4 bases from V and 3 bases from J; bases unmatched to any gene: 9. CDR3 length: 15 amino acids. Here the CDR3 reads CASSVQGQLGYEQYF. The DNA for the CDR3 is TGTGCCAGCAGTGTACAGGGGCAGCTGGGCTACGAGCAGTACTTC.

This chain joins TRBV3-1 (or the pseudogene TRBV3-2) and TRBJ1-6, with TRBD1 as a possible D gene (5 bases). In germline, CDR1 is LGHDT, CDR2 YNNKEL (reference sequence). V shed 4 bases and J shed 5 bases, with 12 bases lying between them. The CDR3 runs 15 residues. As DNA, the CDR3 is TGTGCCAGCAGCCGAGTTGGGGGGGATAATTCACCCCTCCACTTT. Translating it yields CASSRVGGDNSPLHF.

The J gene is TRBJ2-3, the V gene TRBV29-1; D may be TRBD1 (5 bases). The germline V gene has CDR1 SQVTM and CDR2 ANQGSEA. The CDR3 contains 12 residues. V shed 2 bases and J shed 3 bases, with 6 bases lying between them. In nucleotides, the CDR3 is TGCAGCGTTGAATCAGGGACAGATACGCAGTATTTT. Amino acid sequence: CSVESGTDTQYF.